This T cell receptor (beta chain) was identified during a study of beta chain features in type 1 diabetes. Of note for this clone: The antigen is undetermined.

Cells sorted by CD45RO/CCR7/CD25/CD127/CD95/CD27 comprised CD4+ naive, central memory, regulatory and stem cell-like memory cells. Trimming removed 0 bases at V and 6 bases at J, with 6 bases between. The CDR3 length is 13 residues. Germline CDR1 is LNHNV and CDR2 is YYDKDF (reference sequence). TCRB transcripts that were expressed got sequenced, as all of the isolated RNA had been reverse transcribed. Sequencing used immunoSEQ multiplex PCR; TCRdb keeps in-frame clones, though not all of them. The sample yields 300,000 to 400,000 clones, around 9.7% seen once. Study-wide findings and caveats: Type 1 diabetes patients had TCRB CDR3s that were shorter (moderately but significantly so) in all four CD4+ subsets. Any HLA effect on TCRB rearrangement was left unresolved by small sub-analyses.

The clonotype was recovered from a man aged 25 to 40 with type 1 diabetes. The material sequenced was central memory CD4+ T cells from blood. The V call is TRBV15, the J call TRBJ2-1; D is uncertain. As DNA, the CDR3 is TGTGCCACCAGCAGAGATCCCCCCAATGAGCAGTTCTTC. Its translation is CATSRDPPNEQFF.